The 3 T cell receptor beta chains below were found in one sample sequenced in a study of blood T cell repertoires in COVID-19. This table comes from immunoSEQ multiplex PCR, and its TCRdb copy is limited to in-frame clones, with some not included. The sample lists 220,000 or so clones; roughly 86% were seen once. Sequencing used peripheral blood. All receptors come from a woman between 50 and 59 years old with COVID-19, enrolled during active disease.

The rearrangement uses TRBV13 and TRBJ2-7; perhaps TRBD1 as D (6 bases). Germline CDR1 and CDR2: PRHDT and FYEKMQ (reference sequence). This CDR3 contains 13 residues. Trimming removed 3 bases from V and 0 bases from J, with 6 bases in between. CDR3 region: CASSFRGSYEQYF. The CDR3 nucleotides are TGTGCCAGCAGCTTCAGGGGCTCCTACGAGCAGTACTTC.

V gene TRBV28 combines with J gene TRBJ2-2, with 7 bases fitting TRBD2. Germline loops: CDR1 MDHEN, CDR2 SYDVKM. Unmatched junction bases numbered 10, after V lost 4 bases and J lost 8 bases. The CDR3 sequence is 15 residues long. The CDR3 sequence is CASSSSWGGRGELFF. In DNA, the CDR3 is TGTGCCAGCAGTTCATCGTGGGGGGGAAGAGGGGAGCTGTTTTTT.

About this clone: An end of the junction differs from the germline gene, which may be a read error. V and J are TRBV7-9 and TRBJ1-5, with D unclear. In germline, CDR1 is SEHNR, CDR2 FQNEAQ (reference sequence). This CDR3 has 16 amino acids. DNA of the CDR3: TGTGCCAGCAGCCCCGGGGAGATTCTTAGCAATCAGCTCCAGCATTTT. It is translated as CASSPGEILSNQLQHF.